The rows below give T cell receptor beta chains drawn from one sample of a study of T cells in Graves' hyperthyroidism and ophthalmopathy. MiXCR, run by TCRdb on the multiplex PCR reads, gives a single entry per CDR3 protein. Counted here are hundreds of thousands of distinct CDR3 sequences, roughly 14% occurring once; the ten biggest clones make up 13%. The source material was blood. The receptors here all came from a man aged 18 to 35 with Graves' ophthalmopathy. Both conserved end residues are part of each CDR3. A D gene is named only where the DNA matches it firmly. Clone size is not always given. Where it is, it says once, few, many or a class for expanded clones.

D: NA
size: many
V: TRBV7-9
J: TRBJ2-7
DNA: TGTGCCAGCAGTCAGAGCAGCGTCGAGCAGTACTTC
CDR3: CASSQSSVEQYF

D: NA
size: many
V: TRBV28
J: TRBJ2-5
DNA: TGTGCCAGCATTAGGACAGACCAAGAGACCCAGTACTTC
CDR3: CASIRTDQETQYF

D: TRBD1
size: many
V: TRBV6-5
J: TRBJ1-1
DNA: TGTGCCAGCAGTTCTCGGTCAGGGGGCACTGAAGCTTTCTTT
CDR3: CASSSRSGGTEAFF

D: TRBD1
size: few
V: TRBV2
J: TRBJ2-5
DNA: TGTGCCAGCACTCTACAGGGGGCTTTTGAGACCCAGTACTTC
CDR3: CASTLQGAFETQYF

D: NA
size: NA
V: TRBV5-5
J: TRBJ2-3
DNA: TGTGCCAGCAGTTCGAGCCTTAGCACAGATACGCAGTATTTT
CDR3: CASSSSLSTDTQYF

D: NA
size: many
V: TRBV10-3
J: TRBJ2-7
DNA: TGTGCCATCAGAACCGACACAACTTACGAGCAGTACTTC
CDR3: CAIRTDTTYEQYF

D: NA
size: many
V: TRBV20-1
J: TRBJ2-7
DNA: TGCAGTGCGGCGGGCAGGGCCAACGACGAGCAGTACTTC
CDR3: CSAAGRANDEQYF

D: TRBD2
size: many
V: TRBV6-6
J: TRBJ2-7
DNA: TGTGCCAGCAGTTACTCTCTAGCGGGAGTCCCCTACGAGCAGTACTTC
CDR3: CASSYSLAGVPYEQYF

D: TRBD1
size: few
V: TRBV18
J: TRBJ2-7
DNA: TGTGCCAGCTCCCCGGACAGGGCCGGATCCTACGAGCAGTACTTC
CDR3: CASSPDRAGSYEQYF

D: NA
size: few
V: TRBV18
J: TRBJ2-1
DNA: TGTGCCAGCTCACCCCCCGCGGGGCCTGAGCAGTTCTTC
CDR3: CASSPPAGPEQFF